These 30 T cell receptor beta chains were all obtained from the same sample, sequenced in a study of monozygotic twins with inflammatory bowel disease. After re-calling the 5' RACE reads, TCRdb lists one entry per CDR3 protein, DNA absent. There are approximately 120,000 distinct CDR3 sequences in the sample, with 12% held by the top ten. The sequenced material came from blood. Receptors were obtained from a human donor with ulcerative colitis or Crohn's disease, or a healthy co-twin of an affected twin (not recorded which).

The chain couples TRBV5-1 to TRBJ2-3; TCRdb's D call of TRBD2 is untestable without DNA. In germline, CDR1 is SGHRS, CDR2 YFSETQ. There are 15 residues in the CDR3. CDR3 sequence: CASSLYRGKVDTQYF.

The CDR3 spells CASSQGGGQETQYF. V usage is TRBV5-4 and J usage is TRBJ2-5; TCRdb's D gene call, TRBD2, goes unchecked for lack of DNA. The CDR3 is 14 residues long. Germline values: CDR1 SGHNT, CDR2 YYREEE (reference sequence).

The rearrangement joins TRBV5-1 to TRBJ2-2; with no DNA, the TCRdb D assignment of TRBD1 cannot be verified. Germline lookup yields CDR1 SGHRS and CDR2 YFSETQ. This CDR3 is 16 amino acids long. CDR3 protein: CASSPGVPTNTGELFF.

This chain joins TRBV2 and TRBJ1-6; the D gene TCRdb calls, TRBD1, cannot be checked with no DNA. The CDR3 sequence is 15 residues long. The germline gives CDR1 SNHLY, CDR2 FYNNEI. Here the CDR3 reads CASSENAGANSPLHF.

CDR3 protein: CASSSRTGGAMIREKLFF. The chain is built from TRBV11-1 and TRBJ1-4; TCRdb names TRBD1, which stays unverified in the absence of DNA. The germline V gene encodes CDR1 SGHAT and CDR2 FQDESV (reference sequence). The CDR3 length is 18 residues. The full variable domain, completed using reference TRBV11-1 and TRBJ1-4, is EAEVAQSPRYKITEKSQAVAFWCDPISGHATLYWYRQILGQGPELLVQFQDESVVDDSQLPKDRFSAERLKGVDSTLKIQPAELGDSAMYLCASSSRTGGAMIREKLFFGSGTQLSVL.

V gene TRBV5-1 combines with J gene TRBJ2-7. The CDR3 consists of 12 residues. Germline CDR1 is SGHRS and CDR2 is YFSETQ. CDR3 residues: CASRIGFHEQYF.

The chain couples TRBV6-5 to TRBJ1-2. This CDR3 has 14 amino acids. The germline V gene has CDR1 MNHEY and CDR2 SVGAGI. The CDR3 protein is CASSYSGRTYGYTF.

The rearrangement joins TRBV20-1 to TRBJ1-5; as DNA is missing, the TRBD1 call by TCRdb cannot be tested. Germline V gene lookup returns CDR1 DFQATT and CDR2 SNEGSKA (reference sequence). The CDR3 spans 14 residues. CDR3 loop: CSAKDSYSNQPQHF.

The CDR3 protein is CASSRGLAGPEQYF. This chain uses TRBV5-4 with TRBJ2-3; with no DNA, the TCRdb D assignment of TRBD2 cannot be verified. The CDR3 is 14 amino acids. CDR1 is SGHNT, CDR2 YYREEE, per germline (reference sequence).

The genes are TRBV5-5 and TRBJ2-3; checking the TCRdb D call of TRBD2 is not possible without DNA. The CDR3 length is 14 residues. CDR1 and CDR2 (germline): SGHKS, YYEKEE (reference sequence). The CDR3: CASSLGGGVDTQYF.

The chain has TRBV11-2 and TRBJ1-4. The CDR3 has 16 residues. Germline lookup yields CDR1 SGHAT and CDR2 FQNNGV. CDR3 loop: CASSLDPARGLAKLFF.

V usage is TRBV18 and J usage is TRBJ1-5. The CDR3 spans 15 residues. CDR1 is KGHSH and CDR2 is LQKENI in the germline V gene. This CDR3 is CASSPDGLGNQPQHF.

The chain recombines TRBV28 with TRBJ2-5; the TCRdb call, TRBD1, lacks DNA for checking. Germline loops: CDR1 MDHEN, CDR2 SYDVKM. This CDR3 has 14 amino acids. The CDR3 reads CASSHDRGLETQYF.

V usage is TRBV5-1 and J usage is TRBJ2-1; TCRdb lists TRBD1, though no DNA is available to test this call. Germline V gene sequence: CDR1 SGHRS, CDR2 YFSETQ. The CDR3 consists of 13 residues. CDR3 in amino acids: CASSPPRRDEQFF.

The rearrangement links TRBV27 to TRBJ2-1; TCRdb names TRBD2, which stays unverified in the absence of DNA. The CDR3 is 16 residues long. From germline, CDR1 is MNHEY and CDR2 SMNVEV (reference sequence). The CDR3 loop is CASSPWTSGSYNEQFF.

The chain employs TRBV20-1 and TRBJ1-1; TCRdb gives TRBD1 as the D gene, but with no DNA this cannot be confirmed. This CDR3 is 19 amino acids long. Germline V gene sequence: CDR1 DFQATT, CDR2 SNEGSKA (reference sequence). The CDR3: CSAIQAGSGGIGFDTEAFF.

Here the CDR3 reads CASSFQGRGDTQYF. This rearrangement joins TRBV27 to TRBJ2-3; with no DNA, the TCRdb D assignment of TRBD1 cannot be verified. The germline gives CDR1 MNHEY, CDR2 SMNVEV (reference sequence). The CDR3 is made up of 14 amino acids.

This sequence joins TRBV20-1 and TRBJ2-7; TCRdb indicates TRBD2, and absent DNA this call remains unverified. CDR1 DFQATT and CDR2 SNEGSKA come from the germline V gene (reference sequence). CDR3 length: 15 residues. The CDR3: CSARPSRAGVGGQYF.

The rearrangement joins TRBV5-1 to TRBJ1-5. Germline CDR1 is SGHRS and CDR2 is YFSETQ. This CDR3 has 15 amino acids. CDR3 in amino acids: CASSLWGEDNQPQHF.

V usage is TRBV29-1 and J usage is TRBJ2-1; the D gene TCRdb calls, TRBD2, cannot be checked with no DNA. CDR1 and CDR2 from the germline V gene are SQVTM and ANQGSEA. The CDR3 is 15 amino acids. The CDR3 loop reads CSVDASGISYNEQFF.

The rearrangement joins TRBV27 to TRBJ1-2; TCRdb calls TRBD1, which cannot be checked without DNA. The CDR3 spans 17 residues. Germline V gene lookup returns CDR1 MNHEY and CDR2 SMNVEV (reference sequence). This CDR3 is CASSPGTGGRYNYGYTF.

V usage is TRBV29-1 and J usage is TRBJ1-2. The CDR3 is 12 amino acids. The germline V gene encodes CDR1 SQVTM and CDR2 ANQGSEA. The CDR3 sequence: CSVDLLNYGYTF.

The chain links TRBV5-4 to TRBJ1-2. The CDR3 loop spans 12 amino acids. Per germline, CDR1 SGHNT and CDR2 YYREEE (reference sequence). CDR3 residues: CASSLYGRGYTF.

This chain connects TRBV10-3 to TRBJ1-1; the D call of TRBD1 rests on TCRdb alone, since no DNA is present to check it. The CDR3 runs 16 residues. CDR1 and CDR2 from the germline V gene are ENHRY and SYGVKD. CDR3 region: CAISARGPSMNTEAFF.

The CDR3: CASSLQGTLAKNIQYF. V and J are TRBV7-9 and TRBJ2-4; lacking DNA, the TRBD1 call made by TCRdb goes unchecked. CDR1 is SEHNR and CDR2 is FQNEAQ in the germline V gene (reference sequence). The length of the CDR3 is 16 residues.

The J gene is TRBJ1-2, the V gene TRBV25-1; there is no DNA to check the TCRdb D call of TRBD1. The CDR3 is made up of 13 amino acids. CDR1 is MGHDK and CDR2 is SYGVNS in the germline V gene. CDR3 in amino acids: CASSEQGSGGYTF.

The chain links TRBV6-6 to TRBJ2-3; there is no DNA to check the TCRdb D call of TRBD1. The CDR3 length is 14 residues. Germline-derived CDR1 and CDR2 are MNHNY and SVGAGI (reference sequence). CDR3 amino acids: CASLRTASTDTQYF.

V gene TRBV7-2 combines with J gene TRBJ2-2; TCRdb names TRBD1, which stays unverified in the absence of DNA. The CDR3 has 17 residues. The germline V gene encodes CDR1 SGHTA and CDR2 FQGNSA. CDR3 protein: CASRPLTDLGNTGELFF. Full variable domain (rest looked up from reference TRBV7-2 and TRBJ2-2): GAGVSQSPSNKVTEKGKDVELRCDPISGHTALYWYRQSLGQGLEFLIYFQGNSAPDKSGLPSDRFSAERTGGSVSTLTIQRTQQEDSAVYLCASRPLTDLGNTGELFFGEGSRLTVL.

The V and J genes are TRBV4-2 and TRBJ2-1. The germline gives CDR1 LGHNA, CDR2 YNFKEQ. CDR3 length: 15 amino acids. CDR3 sequence: CASSLSADSYNEQFF.

This chain links TRBV5-1 with TRBJ2-3; TCRdb's assignment of TRBD1 cannot be checked, as there is no DNA. This CDR3 spans 14 amino acids. CDR1 SGHRS and CDR2 YFSETQ come from the germline V gene. The CDR3 reads CASKGSLGSDTQYF.